The 28 T cell receptor beta chains presented below share a single source sample, sequenced in a study of cytomegalovirus exposure and HLA in healthy donors. PCR used 60 Vbeta primers and 13 Jbeta primers. Libraries were prepared by immunoSEQ multiplex PCR; TCRdb keeps only in-frame clonotypes and omits some of them. The table records around 92,000 clones, about 84% of them present only once. Sequencing used PBMCs. These receptor sequences come from a man aged 18 to 29 in good health and CMV-seronegative.

The V and J genes are TRBV4-1 and TRBJ1-6; 8 positions match TRBD1. V was clipped by 0 bases and J by 2 bases; unmatched bases: 6. Per the germline V gene, CDR1 is MGHRA and CDR2 is YSYEKL. The CDR3 is 18 amino acids. As DNA, the CDR3 is TGCGCCAGCAGCCAAGATCGGGGGACAGGAGCCTATAATTCACCCCTCCACTTT. Protein sequence: CASSQDRGTGAYNSPLHF.

This clone came up a few times. The V call is TRBV11-2, the J call TRBJ1-6; a weak D match, TRBD1 (5 bases). This CDR3 has 14 amino acids. CDR1 and CDR2 (germline): SGHAT, FQNNGV. The germline V and J ends were trimmed by 4 bases and 14 bases, with 18 bases remaining between them. CDR3 sequence: CASSSLTGLRTLHF. The DNA of the CDR3 is TGTGCCAGCAGCTCCCTGACGGGACTCAGGACCCTCCACTTT.

This clone was detected only once. V usage is TRBV18 and J usage is TRBJ1-6, with 7 bases fitting TRBD1. Unmatched junction bases numbered 13, after V lost 2 bases and J lost 9 bases. CDR1 and CDR2 (germline): KGHSH, LQKENI. The length of the CDR3 is 17 residues. CDR3 in amino acids: CASSPKTGTPGSSPLHF. CDR3 DNA sequence: TGTGCCAGCTCACCAAAGACAGGGACCCCCGGGTCTTCACCCCTCCACTTT.

The table lists this clone with a few counts. J is TRBJ2-5 and V is TRBV2, with 7 bases lining up with TRBD1. The CDR3 sequence is 13 residues long. Looked up from germline, CDR1 is SNHLY and CDR2 is FYNNEI. Unmatched junction bases numbered 7, after V lost 7 bases and J lost 5 bases. The CDR3 is CASTYGQAETQYF. CDR3 DNA sequence: TGTGCCAGCACCTACGGACAGGCTGAGACCCAGTACTTC. Together with reference TRBV2 and TRBJ2-5, the CDR3 gives the full variable domain: EPEVTQTPSHQVTQMGQEVILRCVPISNHLYFYWYRQILGQKVEFLVSFYNNEISEKSEIFDDQFSVERPDGSNFTLKIRSTKLEDSAMYFCASTYGQAETQYFGPGTRLLVL.

The J gene is TRBJ2-4, the V gene TRBV5-1; D unresolved. This CDR3 comprises 15 residues. V was clipped by 0 bases and J by 3 bases, with 10 bases between them. CDR1 and CDR2 (germline): SGHRS, YFSETQ. The CDR3 region has the DNA TGCGCCAGCAGCTTGGTCTCAGAAGTCAAAAACATTCAGTACTTC. Its protein product is CASSLVSEVKNIQYF.

The chain employs TRBV11-2 and TRBJ1-1, with 7 bases identical to TRBD1. Trimming at V came to 3 bases and at J to 4 bases, leaving 2 bases not matched to a gene. Germline V CDR1 and CDR2: SGHAT, FQNNGV. The CDR3 totals 13 residues. In DNA form, the CDR3 reads TGTGCCAGCAGCTTTGCAGGGGGCACTGAAGCTTTCTTT. It codes for CASSFAGGTEAFF.

In DNA, the CDR3 is TGCGCCAGCAGCTTGGACAGGGTCCAAGAGACCCAGTACTTC. This gives the protein CASSLDRVQETQYF. The rearrangement joins TRBV5-1 to TRBJ2-5; D may be TRBD1 (6 bases). This CDR3 region has 14 residues. Trimming shortened V by 0 bases and J by 1 base, and 7 bases separated the two germline ends. The V gene's germline CDR1 is SGHRS and CDR2 YFSETQ.

In this sample, this clone turned up a few times. The chain links TRBV6-1 to TRBJ1-2, with D unresolved. The CDR3 runs 15 residues. V was clipped by 0 bases and J by 5 bases, with 13 bases between them. Germline V gene data show CDR1 as MNHNS and CDR2 as SASEGT. CDR3 loop: CASSEARAGNYGYTF. The CDR3 nucleotides are TGTGCCAGCAGTGAAGCGCGGGCCGGGAATTATGGCTACACCTTC.

The chain links TRBV7-2 to TRBJ1-2, with 7 bases identical to TRBD1. The germline V gene has CDR1 SGHTA and CDR2 FQGNSA. The CDR3 is 13 amino acids. V dropped 5 bases and J dropped 5; count of bases not matched to a gene: 5. Here the CDR3 reads CASSMTGRYGYTF. The CDR3 DNA is TGTGCCAGCAGCATGACAGGGAGGTATGGCTACACCTTC.

The V gene is TRBV14, the J gene TRBJ2-7; D is possibly TRBD1 (5 bases). V lost 8 bases, J lost 0 bases, and 17 bases lay in between. Germline V gene sequence: CDR1 SGHDN, CDR2 FVKESK. This CDR3 has 15 amino acids. CDR3 region: CASSPWGLLSYEQYF. For the CDR3, the DNA is TGTGCCAGCTCCCCATGGGGCTTACTCTCCTACGAGCAGTACTTC.

The sample holds a few counts of this clone. The chain recombines TRBV4-2 with TRBJ2-5; TRBD2 aligns across 7 bases. J lost 1 base, V lost 3 bases, and 8 bases had no gene match. Germline lookup yields CDR1 LGHNA and CDR2 YNFKEQ. The CDR3 spans 16 residues. The CDR3 DNA is TGTGCCAGCAGCCAGATCAGTCTAGCGGCCCAAGAGACCCAGTACTTC. Translated, it gives CASSQISLAAQETQYF.

The chain couples TRBV6-6 to TRBJ2-7; D is possibly TRBD2 (5 bases). Germline CDR1 reads MNHNY; CDR2 reads SVGAGI (reference sequence). V lost 0 bases and J 11 bases, leaving 11 bases between the germline ends. The CDR3 runs 12 residues. DNA for the CDR3: TGTGCCAGCAGTTACTCGATCGGGGTGGAGTACTTC. This gives the protein CASSYSIGVEYF.

This chain connects TRBV7-9 to TRBJ2-7; no reliable D call. Trimming took 5 bases from V and 3 from J, leaving 8 bases between them. The CDR3 is 12 amino acids. The V gene's germline CDR1 is SEHNR and CDR2 FQNEAQ (reference sequence). The CDR3 sequence is CASSPPSYEQYF. CDR3 bases: TGTGCCAGCAGCCCCCCTAGCTACGAGCAGTACTTC.

The rearrangement uses TRBV10-2 and TRBJ2-3, with 13 bases fitting TRBD2. Germline trimming cut 6 bases from V and 2 bases from J; bases unmatched to any gene: 5. From germline, CDR1 is WSHSY and CDR2 SAAADI. The CDR3 is 16 residues long. Here the CDR3 DNA reads TGCGCCAGCAGAAAAGGACTAGCGGGGGTCACAGATACGCAGTATTTT. Amino acids: CASRKGLAGVTDTQYF.

The chain couples TRBV5-1 to TRBJ2-7; 7 nucleotides agree with TRBD1. CDR3 length: 14 amino acids. The V and J ends lost 4 bases and 6 bases, in that order; junction bases with no gene match: 10. Germline V gene sequence: CDR1 SGHRS, CDR2 YFSETQ. The CDR3 sequence: CASSLTGVTAEQYF. The CDR3 DNA follows: TGCGCCAGCAGCCTTACAGGGGTTACTGCCGAGCAGTACTTC.

V usage is TRBV6-1 and J usage is TRBJ1-2; 7 bases agree with TRBD1. V gave up 6 bases and J gave up 5 bases; unmatched junction bases: 6. In germline, CDR1 is MNHNS, CDR2 SASEGT. The CDR3 loop spans 13 amino acids. The CDR3 region is CASSRQGMYGYTF. The DNA for the CDR3 is TGTGCCAGCAGCCGACAGGGAATGTATGGCTACACCTTC.

This clone was seen a handful of times. The chain recombines TRBV18 with TRBJ1-1; D call uncertain. The CDR3 has 14 residues. V lost 0 bases, J lost 0 bases, and 5 bases lay in between. Germline lookup yields CDR1 KGHSH and CDR2 LQKENI. CDR3 amino acids: CASSPPHMNTEAFF. The CDR3 DNA is TGTGCCAGCTCACCACCTCACATGAACACTGAAGCTTTCTTT.

Only one count was recorded for this clone. The chain has TRBV7-7 and TRBJ2-5; a possible D gene is TRBD2 (5 bases). The last part of the DNA fits TRBJ2-7 better; the J call may be wrong. In germline, CDR1 is SSHAT, CDR2 FNYEAQ (reference sequence). The CDR3 covers 16 residues. The CDR3: CASSPATRAQPYEQYF. The CDR3 coding sequence is TGTGCCAGCAGCCCCGCGACGAGGGCCCAACCCTACGAGCAGTACTTC.

This clone is a singleton in its sample. This chain uses TRBV30 with TRBJ2-1, with 8 bases lining up with TRBD2. CDR3 length: 15 residues. Losses at the gene ends were 5 bases for V and 6 bases for J; bases not matched to a gene: 12. Germline lookup yields CDR1 GTSNPN and CDR2 SVGIG (reference sequence). CDR3: CAWRSPIAGSNEQFF. The CDR3 coding sequence is TGTGCCTGGCGAAGCCCTATAGCGGGGAGCAATGAGCAGTTCTTC.

This chain connects TRBV30 to TRBJ1-2; 7 nucleotides line up with TRBD1. The V segment lost 3 bases and the J segment 7 bases; nucleotides outside the gene matches: 17. The CDR3 covers 16 residues. Germline loops: CDR1 GTSNPN, CDR2 SVGIG (reference sequence). The CDR3 sequence is CAWSNSDLPDRAGYTF. The CDR3 DNA reads TGTGCCTGGAGCAATTCCGACTTACCCGACAGGGCTGGCTACACCTTC.

The J gene is TRBJ1-5, the V gene TRBV6-5, with 9 bases matching TRBD1. In germline, CDR1 is MNHEY, CDR2 SVGAGI. The CDR3 contains 14 residues. V trimming: 2 bases; J trimming: 8 bases; junction bases outside the gene matches: 4. CDR3 in DNA: TGTGCCAGCAGTTACAACAGGGGGCAAGAGCCCCAGCATTTT. Translation gives CASSYNRGQEPQHF.

The CDR3 reads CASSPGHGSGYTF. CDR3 sequence (DNA): TGTGCCAGCTCACCAGGTCACGGTTCGGGCTACACCTTC. The V gene is TRBV18, the J gene TRBJ1-2; D unclear. This CDR3 is built from 13 residues. V shed 2 bases and J shed 8 bases, with 12 bases lying between them. From germline, CDR1 is KGHSH and CDR2 LQKENI.

The sample holds one count of this clone. The chain has TRBV6-6 and TRBJ2-3; perhaps TRBD2 as D (5 bases). Per the germline V gene, CDR1 is MNHNY and CDR2 is SVGAGI (reference sequence). Trimming stripped 7 bases from V and 5 bases from J, with 22 bases between. The CDR3 extends over 16 amino acids. The CDR3 spells CASTQAGRPQRDTQYF. CDR3 in DNA: TGTGCCAGCACCCAGGCGGGCAGGCCCCAAAGAGATACGCAGTATTTT.

The CDR3 protein is CASSLSVNEKLFF. Written as DNA, the CDR3 is TGTGCCAGCAGCCTCAGCGTTAATGAAAAACTGTTTTTT. This rearrangement joins TRBV11-3 to TRBJ1-4, with D unresolved. Between the trimmed V and J ends, which lost 5 bases and 4 bases, there was a span of 8 bases. CDR1 is SGHNT, CDR2 YENEEA, per germline. This CDR3 has 13 residues. The variable domain in full, with the rest retrieved from reference TRBV11-3 and TRBJ1-4, is EAGVVQSPRYKIIEKKQPVAFWCNPISGHNTLYWYLQNLGQGPELLIRYENEEAVDDSQLPKDRFSAERLKGVDSTLKIQPAELGDSAVYLCASSLSVNEKLFFGSGTQLSVL.

The CDR3 nucleotides are TGTGCCATCAGTGACGAGGCAGGGAATATCGCCTATGGCTACACCTTC. This encodes CAISDEAGNIAYGYTF. The rearrangement joins TRBV10-3 to TRBJ1-2; D is perhaps TRBD1 (5 bases). The germline V and J ends were trimmed by 3 bases and 4 bases, with 18 bases remaining between them. The germline CDR1 and CDR2 sequences are ENHRY and SYGVKD. This CDR3 contains 16 residues.

V gene TRBV6-1 combines with J gene TRBJ1-3; 7 bases match TRBD1. The germline gives CDR1 MNHNS, CDR2 SASEGT. Trimming at V came to 5 bases and at J to 2 bases, leaving 3 bases not matched to a gene. The length of the CDR3 is 14 residues. For the CDR3, the DNA is TGTGCCAGCAGTTTGACAGGGCCTGGAAACACCATATATTTT. It specifies CASSLTGPGNTIYF.

Comment on this clone: The junction departs from germline at one end; a sequencing error may be responsible. The J gene is TRBJ2-7, the V gene TRBV11-2, with D possibly matching TRBD1 (7 bases). CDR1 and CDR2 from the germline V gene are SGHAT and FQNNGV. The CDR3 sequence is 14 residues long. For the CDR3, the DNA is TGTGCCAGCAGCTTAGGACAGGGAGGTTACGAGCAGTACTTT. The encoded protein is CASSLGQGGYEQYF.

J is TRBJ2-3 and V is TRBV19; 7 bases align to TRBD2. Losses at the gene ends were 3 bases for V and 1 base for J; bases not matched to a gene: 7. Germline V gene data show CDR1 as LNHDA and CDR2 as SQIVND (reference sequence). The CDR3 is made up of 16 amino acids. DNA of the CDR3: TGTGCCAGTAGTATGGTGGGAGGGAGGGGCACAGATACGCAGTATTTT. Encoded protein: CASSMVGGRGTDTQYF.